Below are 4 T cell receptor beta chains sequenced from a single sample in a study of T cell responses to AZD1222 COVID-19 vaccine. Produced via immunoSEQ multiplex PCR; TCRdb's table is partial and in-frame only. The data contain about 72,000 clones, 80% to 90% of them seen just once; the ten biggest clones take up approximately 30%. Sequences were derived from peripheral blood, sampled 28 days after the second AZD1222 dose. The receptors come from an adult who received the AZD1222 COVID-19 vaccine.

This chain connects TRBV5-1 to TRBJ1-4; TRBD1 might be the D (5 bases). Between the trimmed V and J ends, which lost 6 bases and 6 bases, there was a span of 12 bases. The CDR3 sequence is 13 residues long. The germline V gene has CDR1 SGHRS and CDR2 YFSETQ. CDR3 amino acids: CASTDISHEKLFF. For the CDR3, the DNA is TGCGCCAGCACGGACATATCTCATGAAAAACTGTTTTTT.

This chain uses TRBV6-5 with TRBJ1-6, with a possible D match to TRBD1 (6 bases). In germline, CDR1 is MNHEY, CDR2 SVGAGI. The CDR3 sequence is 15 residues long. Deletions cut 7 bases from V and 6 bases from J, with 16 bases between. CDR3 sequence (DNA): TGTGCCAGCATTACAGGGCGAGAGTTTAATTCACCCCTCCACTTT. Amino acid sequence: CASITGREFNSPLHF.

This clone was counted once. The V call is TRBV14, the J call TRBJ2-5; no clear D gene. The CDR3 has 11 residues. Germline lookup yields CDR1 SGHDN and CDR2 FVKESK. Trimming cost V 3 bases and J 9 bases, with 8 bases left between them. The DNA of the CDR3 is TGTGCCAGCAGCCATACTTCAGCCCAGTACTTC. Residues: CASSHTSAQYF.

The chain joins TRBV5-4 to TRBJ1-2; no reliable D call. The V end was cut by 5 bases, the J end by 4 bases, with 9 bases between. The CDR3 is 12 residues long. Germline values: CDR1 SGHNT, CDR2 YYREEE (reference sequence). The CDR3 DNA reads TGTGCCAGCAGTTATGACACCTATGGCTACACCTTC. It is translated as CASSYDTYGYTF.